The 12 T cell receptor beta chains below all came from one sample that was sequenced in a study of T cells after yellow fever vaccination. TCRdb recomputed calls from the 5' RACE reads with MiXCR, one row per CDR3 protein. The profile shows 400,000 to 650,000 distinct CDR3 sequences, less than 25% of them singletons. The material sequenced was PBMCs, taken approximately 20 days after the first yellow fever vaccination. The receptors stem from a man aged 18 to 30 who received the YFV17D yellow fever vaccine.

This clonotype has more than one count but fewer than ten. The chain links TRBV6-1 to TRBJ2-5; no definite D call. The ends were cut back, 7 bases at V and 5 bases at J, with 11 bases in the middle. The CDR3 contains 12 residues. Per the germline V gene, CDR1 is MNHNS and CDR2 is SASEGT. The CDR3 here is CASTLPYETQYF. The CDR3 region has the DNA TGTGCCAGCACATTGCCTTATGAGACCCAGTACTTC.

In this sample, this clonotype turned up a few times. The chain is built from TRBV4-2 and TRBJ1-5, with TRBD1 matching 11 bases. Germline V lookup: CDR1 LGHNA, CDR2 YNFKEQ. The CDR3 runs 17 residues. Trimming at V came to 1 base and at J to 6 bases, leaving 8 bases not matched to a gene. CDR3: CASSQGTGGIRGQPQHF. The CDR3 DNA is TGTGCCAGCAGCCAAGGGACAGGGGGCATCAGGGGTCAGCCCCAGCATTTT.

The J gene is TRBJ1-2, the V gene TRBV9, with unresolved D. The CDR3 has 17 residues. V gave up 2 bases and J gave up 2 bases, with 19 bases separating them. Germline V gives CDR1 SGDLS, CDR2 YYNGEE. CDR3 region: CASSVYTTARGNYGYTF. The DNA of the CDR3 is TGTGCCAGCAGCGTCTACACGACGGCCCGAGGAAACTATGGCTACACCTTC.

The CDR3 DNA reads TGTGCCAGCAGCCTCCAGACACCTCGGTCACCCCTCCACTTT. It codes for CASSLQTPRSPLHF. V usage is TRBV3-1 and J usage is TRBJ1-6, with D uncertain. The CDR3 runs to 14 residues. In germline, CDR1 is LGHDT, CDR2 YNNKEL (reference sequence). V lost 4 bases to trimming and J lost 10 bases, with 14 bases between them. Full variable domain (missing parts from reference TRBV3-1 and TRBJ1-6): DTAVSQTPKYLVTQMGNDKSIKCEQNLGHDTMYWYKQDSKKFLKIMFSYNNKELIINETVPNRFSPKSPDKAHLNLHINSLELGDSAVYFCASSLQTPRSPLHFGNGTRLTVT.

This clonotype turned up a few times. The J gene is TRBJ2-3, the V gene TRBV7-9, with D unresolved. This CDR3 spans 17 amino acids. CDR1 is SEHNR, CDR2 FQNEAQ, per germline (reference sequence). With 6 bases removed from V and 2 bases from J, the gap between germline ends came to 21 bases. The CDR3 nucleotides read TGTGCCAGCAGTGTCGCAATCGTCTTGGGTAACACAGATACGCAGTATTTT. This gives the protein CASSVAIVLGNTDTQYF.

The table lists this clonotype with a few counts. The genes are TRBV15 and TRBJ1-2; 8 nucleotides match TRBD1. The CDR3 extends over 14 amino acids. Trimming at V came to 9 bases and at J to 4 bases, leaving 10 bases not matched to a gene. Germline V gene data show CDR1 as LNHNV and CDR2 as YYDKDF (reference sequence). As DNA, the CDR3 is TGTGCCACGAGAGACAGGGGTTCTGGCTATGGCTACACCTTC. Protein sequence: CATRDRGSGYGYTF.

Notes on this clonotype: An end of the junction does not agree with germline; a read error may underlie this. The chain joins TRBV7-8 to TRBJ2-3; D remains unclear. Germline lookup yields CDR1 SGHVS and CDR2 FQNEAQ. The CDR3 has 16 residues. The CDR3 spells CAISPSRPRTGDTQYF. DNA for the CDR3: TGTGCCATCAGCCCCAGTCGGCCGAGAACTGGAGATACGCAGTATTTT.

The rearrangement links TRBV6-2 or TRBV6-3 to TRBJ2-1, with 10 bases fitting TRBD1. The germline V gene encodes CDR1 MNHEY and CDR2 SVGEGT. V was pared by 0 bases and J by 7 bases, with 3 bases of the junction left unmatched. The CDR3 has 15 residues. CDR3 DNA sequence: TGTGCCAGCAGTTACTCGGGACAGGGGTCGAATGAGCAGTTCTTC. It is translated as CASSYSGQGSNEQFF.

The rearrangement joins TRBV12-3 or TRBV12-4 to TRBJ2-3, with D perhaps TRBD2 (5 bases). V lost 2 bases and J 3 bases, leaving 9 bases between the germline ends. The CDR3 runs to 14 residues. The CDR3 protein is CASSLRGKTDTQYF. DNA of the CDR3: TGTGCCAGCAGTTTACGGGGAAAGACAGATACGCAGTATTTT.

The chain uses TRBV4-1 and TRBJ1-3, with a tentative D call TRBD1 (5 bases). CDR3 size: 15 residues. Germline lookup yields CDR1 MGHRA and CDR2 YSYEKL. The V end was cut by 5 bases, the J end by 0 bases, with 11 bases between. The CDR3 sequence: CASSYHDSSGNTIYF. For the CDR3, the DNA is TGCGCCAGCAGCTACCACGACAGCTCTGGAAACACCATATATTTT.

V gene TRBV10-3 combines with J gene TRBJ2-7; 9 bases map to TRBD1. The germline gives CDR1 ENHRY, CDR2 SYGVKD. The CDR3 totals 14 residues. V was pared by 5 bases and J by 5 bases, with 7 bases of the junction left unmatched. As DNA, the CDR3 is TGTGCCATCAGTCGTCGGGACAGGGACAACGAGCAGTACTTC. Encoded protein: CAISRRDRDNEQYF.

This clonotype was seen more than once but under ten times. The CDR3 loop reads CASSLPDRSGELFF. The CDR3, as DNA: TGTGCCAGCAGTCTCCCGGACAGATCCGGGGAGCTGTTTTTT. The V call is TRBV28, the J call TRBJ2-2, with D possibly matching TRBD1 (6 bases). V was clipped by 5 bases and J by 6 bases, with 13 bases between them. Germline CDR1 MDHEN, CDR2 SYDVKM. The CDR3 totals 14 residues.